This is a list of T cell receptor beta chains from one sample in a study of post-analysis software for immune sequencing data. TCRdb reprocessed the PCR reads with MiXCR, giving one entry per CDR3 protein. The sample lists hundreds of thousands of distinct CDR3 sequences; approximately 59% were seen once. Sequencing input: blood. These receptors all stem from a girl aged 2-10 years with multiple sclerosis. The CDR3 runs from the conserved cysteine through the conserved F or W. A D gene is named only where the DNA matches it firmly. Part of the rows lack a size; the others show once, few, many or a class for expanded clones.

d_call | clone_size | j_call | v_call | cdr3_aa | cdr3_nt
TRBD1 | NA | TRBJ1-2 | TRBV29-1 | CSVEPGNRGPDGYTF | TGCAGCGTTGAACCTGGAAACAGGGGTCCGGATGGCTACACCTTC
NA | NA | TRBJ2-7 | TRBV10-3 | CAISGSPGLTYEQYF | TGTGCCATCAGTGGCTCCCCGGGATTAACCTACGAGCAGTACTTC
NA | NA | TRBJ1-1 | TRBV29-1 | CSVGRRLMNTEAFF | TGCAGCGTCGGGAGGAGATTGATGAACACTGAAGCTTTCTTT
NA | NA | TRBJ2-5 | TRBV12-3/TRBV12-4 | CASSPYAGPQETQYF | TGTGCCAGCAGTCCCTACGCCGGGCCGCAAGAGACCCAGTACTTC
NA | few | TRBJ2-4 | TRBV15 | CATSRDLWIRKNIQYF | TGTGCCACCAGCAGAGATTTGTGGATAAGGAAAAACATTCAGTACTTC
NA | NA | TRBJ2-3 | TRBV7-9 | CASSKESFAQYF | TGTGCCAGCAGCAAAGAGTCTTTTGCGCAGTATTTT
NA | few | TRBJ2-3 | TRBV11-2 | CASSFRVRVGDTQYF | TGTGCCAGCAGCTTCCGCGTCAGGGTCGGAGATACGCAGTATTTT
NA | NA | TRBJ2-1 | TRBV15 | CATSRENNEQFF | TGTGCCACCAGCAGAGAAAACAATGAGCAGTTCTTC
NA | NA | TRBJ2-2 | TRBV6-5 | CASSPRLPNTGELFF | TGTGCCAGCAGCCCTCGCCTGCCTAACACCGGGGAGCTGTTTTTT
TRBD1 | NA | TRBJ1-1 | TRBV5-1 | CASSLLGGGLLNTEAFF | TGCGCCAGCAGCTTGTTAGGAGGGGGCCTGTTGAACACTGAAGCTTTCTTT
NA | NA | TRBJ2-7 | TRBV10-3 | CAISERQGLNEQYF | TGTGCCATCAGTGAAAGGCAGGGGCTAAACGAGCAGTACTTC
NA | NA | TRBJ2-7 | TRBV11-2 | CASSLDYRDSYEQYF | TGTGCCAGCAGCTTAGATTACCGGGACTCCTACGAGCAGTACTTC
NA | NA | TRBJ2-5 | TRBV30 | CAWFSGTGAETQYF | TGTGCCTGGTTCAGCGGGACAGGAGCAGAGACCCAGTACTTC
NA | NA | TRBJ1-2 | TRBV20-1 | CSARVEVGYTF | TGCAGTGCTAGAGTGGAGGTGGGCTACACCTTC
NA | NA | TRBJ2-1 | TRBV9 | CASSYRDGSYNEQFF | TGTGCCAGCAGCTACCGGGACGGCTCCTACAATGAGCAGTTCTTC
TRBD2 | NA | TRBJ2-7 | TRBV20-1 | CSASPQTELAYEQYF | TGCAGTGCTTCCCCCCAGACCGAACTAGCGTACGAGCAGTACTTC
TRBD1 | NA | TRBJ1-1 | TRBV6-6 | CASSYSTQGDEAFF | TGTGCCAGCAGTTACTCGACACAGGGGGATGAAGCTTTCTTT
NA | NA | TRBJ2-7 | TRBV15 | CATSRAGPTGTHSYEQYF | TGTGCCACCAGCAGAGCGGGACCAACCGGGACCCATTCCTACGAGCAGTACTTC
TRBD1 | NA | TRBJ2-6 | TRBV6-2/TRBV6-3 | CASSSGGASGANVLTF | TGTGCCAGCAGTTCAGGGGGCGCTTCTGGGGCCAACGTCCTGACTTTC